This T cell receptor (beta chain) was documented in a study of cytomegalovirus exposure and HLA in healthy donors. Study outcomes and limitations: The study listed around 150 cytomegalovirus-associated TCR beta chains.

Germline V gives CDR1 KGHSH, CDR2 LQKENI. V was shortened by 1 base and J by 5 bases, with 17 bases between the two germline ends. The CDR3 is 16 amino acids. Remarks on this clone: What it binds is unknown.

PCR primers comprised 60 Vbeta and 13 Jbeta primers. The protocol was immunoSEQ multiplex PCR, while the TCRdb copy is restricted to in-frame clones and leaves out a portion. The table includes approximately 170,000 clones, 70% to 75% detected once. V usage is TRBV18 and J usage is TRBJ2-5, with D perhaps TRBD1 (5 bases). This TCR derives from a woman aged 25 to 39 in good health and CMV-seropositive. Input material: PBMCs. The CDR3: CASSPRVKGNGETQYF. The CDR3 DNA reads TGTGCCAGCTCACCACGAGTGAAGGGGAACGGGGAGACCCAGTACTTC.